These 6 T cell receptor beta chains originate from one sample sequenced in a study of PD-1 blockade in classical Hodgkin lymphoma. There was relapse after autologous stem cell transplantation in every patient, and there was variation in brentuximab vedotin exposure. Repertoires were generated with immunoSEQ multiplex PCR, while TCRdb's copy carries only in-frame clones and drops some. Among about 110,000 clones, approximately 90% were seen once, and the ten largest hold nearly 20%. The sample here was peripheral blood mononuclear cells (PBMCs), taken before the second cycle of nivolumab. The receptors originated from a human donor with classical Hodgkin lymphoma.

The gene calls are TRBV29-1 and TRBJ2-5; TRBD2 is a possible D gene (6 bases). Trimming removed 3 bases from V and 5 bases from J, with 10 bases in between. CDR3 length: 12 residues. CDR1 and CDR2 from the germline V gene are SQVTM and ANQGSEA. Written as DNA, the CDR3 is TGCAGCGTTGAGGGGGGTTGGGAGACCCAGTACTTC. Translating gives CSVEGGWETQYF.

CDR3 amino acids: CSGDRGGTGELFF. The CDR3 region has the DNA TGCAGCGGGGACAGGGGAGGTACCGGGGAGCTGTTTTTT. The V gene is TRBV29-1, the J gene TRBJ2-2; 10 bases line up with TRBD1. CDR1 and CDR2 from the germline V gene are SQVTM and ANQGSEA. J gave up 5 bases and V 7 bases, and 4 bases lay outside the gene matches. CDR3 size: 13 residues.

The chain is built from TRBV29-1 and TRBJ2-1, with D possibly being TRBD2 (5 bases). Trimming stripped 4 bases from V and 0 bases from J, with 7 bases between. There are 13 residues in the CDR3. Germline V CDR1 and CDR2: SQVTM, ANQGSEA. The CDR3 loop is CSVARDSYNEQFF. The CDR3 DNA reads TGCAGCGTTGCACGGGACTCCTACAATGAGCAGTTCTTC.

The rearrangement uses TRBV29-1 and TRBJ1-5; D is ambiguous. Trimming took 4 bases from V and 6 from J, leaving 13 bases between them. The CDR3 is 13 amino acids. Germline V gene lookup returns CDR1 SQVTM and CDR2 ANQGSEA. The CDR3 DNA is TGCAGCGTTGTCCTGGCAGCCGGTCAGCCCCAGCATTTT. Encoded protein: CSVVLAAGQPQHF.

V usage is TRBV7-9 and J usage is TRBJ2-5; 8 nucleotides align to TRBD1. Germline CDR1 SEHNR, CDR2 FQNEAQ (reference sequence). The CDR3 extends over 15 amino acids. The ends lost 4 bases at V and 4 bases at J; junction bases unmatched: 8. The CDR3 DNA sequence: TGTGCCAGCAGCTCCCGCGGACAGGGCGGAGAGACCCAGTACTTC. This codes for CASSSRGQGGETQYF.

The V call is TRBV6-5, the J call TRBJ2-2; 7 bases align to TRBD1. This CDR3 is built from 14 residues. Per the germline V gene, CDR1 is MNHEY and CDR2 is SVGAGI. V was pared by 6 bases and J by 4 bases, with 5 bases of the junction left unmatched. The CDR3 sequence is CASSFGQATGELFF. CDR3 nucleotide sequence: TGTGCCAGCAGCTTTGGACAGGCCACCGGGGAGCTGTTTTTT.